The 16 T cell receptor beta chains listed next were all sequenced from one sample in a study of regulatory T cells in long-lasting Graves disease. TCRdb processed the reads anew with MiXCR; each CDR3 protein has one entry. The table shows approximately 1,200 distinct CDR3 sequences, with around 82% occurring only once. Generation of the TCR library employed RNA extracted from PBMCs. Sample: peripheral blood mononuclear cells (PBMCs), taken with antithyroid drug treatment, in newly diagnosed or persistent Graves disease (not recorded which). Receptor source: a woman in her twenties or thirties with Graves disease.

The V and J genes are TRBV10-3 and TRBJ2-2; D ambiguous. The V end was cut by 8 bases, the J end by 3 bases, with 10 bases between. Germline CDR1 reads ENHRY; CDR2 reads SYGVKD. The CDR3 extends over 13 amino acids. CDR3 sequence: CAIGPGYTGELFF. For the CDR3, the DNA is TGTGCCATCGGTCCCGGATACACCGGGGAGCTGTTTTTT.

The chain is built from TRBV2 and TRBJ1-5, with TRBD1 matching over 7 bases. V dropped 5 bases and J dropped 0; count of bases not matched to a gene: 4. The CDR3 length is 15 residues. Germline CDR1 SNHLY, CDR2 FYNNEI. The CDR3 loop is CASSQQGISNQPQHF. The DNA of the CDR3 is TGTGCCAGCAGTCAACAGGGGATTAGCAATCAGCCCCAGCATTTT.

The genes are TRBV4-2 and TRBJ2-7; no reliable D call. The CDR3 spans 16 residues. The V gene's germline CDR1 is LGHNA and CDR2 YNFKEQ. Between the trimmed V and J ends, which lost 4 bases and 4 bases, there was a span of 20 bases. In DNA, the CDR3 is TGTGCCAGCAGCCGCGTCGGGCAGCCTAACTATTACGAGCAGTACTTC. It yields the protein CASSRVGQPNYYEQYF.

This clonotype is hyperexpanded within its sample. This chain joins TRBV7-8 and TRBJ2-4; the D gene could be TRBD1 or TRBD2 (5 bases each). The CDR3 has 15 residues. The ends were cut back, 3 bases at V and 6 bases at J, with 15 bases in the middle. Germline V lookup: CDR1 SGHVS, CDR2 FQNEAQ. The CDR3 reads CASSFSGTELNIQYF. The CDR3 DNA reads TGTGCCAGCAGCTTTTCCGGGACGGAGTTAAACATTCAGTACTTC.

The rearrangement uses TRBV5-8 and TRBJ2-7; D unclear. The V and J ends lost 4 bases and 1 base respectively, with 12 bases between them. The CDR3 sequence is 14 residues long. CDR1 SGHTS and CDR2 YDEGEE come from the germline V gene. The CDR3 DNA follows: TGTGCCAGCAGCCCATTGGGCAGTTCCTACGAGCAGTACTTC. It specifies CASSPLGSSYEQYF.

The rearrangement joins TRBV24-1 to TRBJ2-1, with D maybe TRBD1 (6 bases). The CDR3 extends over 13 amino acids. The germline gives CDR1 KGHDR, CDR2 SFDVKD. V gave up 6 bases and J gave up 6 bases, with 11 bases separating them. This CDR3 is CATSQGLSNEQFF. CDR3 coding DNA: TGTGCCACCAGTCAGGGGCTGTCCAATGAGCAGTTCTTC.

The genes are TRBV27 and TRBJ2-1; TRBD2 aligns across 10 bases. J was trimmed by 8 bases and V by 5 bases; bases with no gene match: 9. This CDR3 is 15 amino acids long. Per the germline V gene, CDR1 is MNHEY and CDR2 is SMNVEV (reference sequence). The CDR3 is CASSPRSGRADEQFF. The CDR3 nucleotides read TGTGCCAGCAGTCCAAGGAGCGGGAGGGCCGATGAGCAGTTCTTC.

The V gene is TRBV30, the J gene TRBJ2-3; 7 bases are shared with TRBD1. The germline CDR1 and CDR2 sequences are GTSNPN and SVGIG (reference sequence). This CDR3 has 16 amino acids. The J segment lost 5 bases and the V segment lost 2 bases, leaving 13 bases of the junction unmatched. CDR3 protein: CAWSRGQPFSGDTQYF. The CDR3 DNA reads as TGTGCCTGGAGTCGGGGACAGCCCTTTAGTGGAGATACGCAGTATTTT.

This chain uses TRBV6-2 or TRBV6-3 with TRBJ2-1; a weak D match, TRBD1 (6 bases). Trimming pared 6 bases from V and 0 bases from J, leaving 12 bases between. CDR3 length: 15 residues. The germline V gene encodes CDR1 MNHEY and CDR2 SVGEGT. CDR3 in amino acids: CASRKRTDSYNEQFF. The CDR3 DNA reads TGTGCCAGCAGGAAACGGACAGACTCCTACAATGAGCAGTTCTTC.

The chain uses TRBV7-2 and TRBJ2-3, with D unclear. CDR1 and CDR2 (germline): SGHTA, FQGNSA. V was pared by 5 bases and J by 3 bases, with 12 bases between. This CDR3 is 14 amino acids long. The CDR3 reads CASSPYLETDTQYF. CDR3 bases: TGTGCCAGCAGCCCCTATCTCGAAACAGATACGCAGTATTTT. Supplemented by reference TRBV7-2 and TRBJ2-3, the full variable domain reads GAGVSQSPSNKVTEKGKDVELRCDPISGHTALYWYRQSLGQGLEFLIYFQGNSAPDKSGLPSDRFSAERTGGSVSTLTIQRTQQEDSAVYLCASSPYLETDTQYFGPGTRLTVL.

The chain has TRBV5-1 and TRBJ2-1; 13 nucleotides agree with TRBD2. J gave up 8 bases and V 7 bases, and 6 bases lay outside the gene matches. This CDR3 region has 14 residues. The germline V gene encodes CDR1 SGHRS and CDR2 YFSETQ. The CDR3 loop reads CASSGLAGPDEQFF. In DNA, the CDR3 is TGCGCCAGCTCGGGACTAGCGGGGCCCGATGAGCAGTTCTTC.

This chain joins TRBV20-1 and TRBJ1-2; 7 nucleotides align to TRBD1. CDR1 is DFQATT, CDR2 SNEGSKA, per germline (reference sequence). The CDR3 is made up of 14 amino acids. The junction had 7 bases not matched to a gene; V was cut back by 1 base and J by 5 bases. CDR3 in DNA: TGCAGTGCTAGAGGTCGACAGGGAGATTATGGCTACACCTTC. As protein: CSARGRQGDYGYTF.

The V gene is TRBV19, the J gene TRBJ1-2, with D unresolved. CDR3 length equals 16 residues. CDR1 LNHDA and CDR2 SQIVND come from the germline V gene (reference sequence). Deletions cut 5 bases from V and 6 bases from J, with 22 bases between. In DNA, the CDR3 is TGTGCCAGTAGTGTCGTCCATCGGACGGTCTGGGATGGCTACACCTTC. Its translation: CASSVVHRTVWDGYTF.

This clonotype occurred a few times. This sequence joins TRBV7-2 and TRBJ2-3; tentatively, D is TRBD2 (5 bases). The CDR3 totals 16 residues. Between the trimmed V and J ends, which lost 1 base and 2 bases, there was a span of 13 bases. Looked up from germline, CDR1 is SGHTA and CDR2 is FQGNSA. DNA of the CDR3: TGTGCCAGCAGCTTAGACGTCCTGAGGGTCACAGATACGCAGTATTTT. Translating gives CASSLDVLRVTDTQYF. The complete variable domain, with remaining parts taken from reference TRBV7-2 and TRBJ2-3, reads GAGVSQSPSNKVTEKGKDVELRCDPISGHTALYWYRQSLGQGLEFLIYFQGNSAPDKSGLPSDRFSAERTGGSVSTLTIQRTQQEDSAVYLCASSLDVLRVTDTQYFGPGTRLTVL.

The chain uses TRBV12-3 or TRBV12-4 and TRBJ1-5, with D possibly matching TRBD1 (6 bases). The CDR3 consists of 15 residues. The V and J ends lost 7 bases and 2 bases respectively, with 15 bases between them. In nucleotides, the CDR3 is TGTGCCAGCACCAGGGGTGACGGTGGCAATCAGCCCCAGCATTTT. This codes for CASTRGDGGNQPQHF.

The gene calls are TRBV2 and TRBJ2-1; 9 nucleotides match TRBD2. Per the germline V gene, CDR1 is SNHLY and CDR2 is FYNNEI. The CDR3 runs 15 residues. With 0 bases clipped from V and 10 bases from J, the junction kept 7 bases outside the gene matches. CDR3 residues: CASSEARIAGEEQFF. The CDR3, as DNA: TGTGCCAGCAGTGAAGCCCGAATAGCGGGAGAGGAGCAGTTCTTC.